At least ten counts were recorded for the clone carrying this T cell receptor (beta chain). As yet, its antigen is unknown. RNA transcripts served as template for amplifying TCR beta CDR3 sequences. In the first round, RT-PCR was carried out with HTBI primers, and a multiplex PCR formed the second round. From the multiplex PCR reads, TCRdb called clonotypes with MiXCR, one entry per CDR3 protein. Among over a million distinct CDR3 sequences, 35% to 40% were seen once, and the ten largest hold around 10%. These data are taken from a study of Graves' ophthalmopathy and Graves' hyperthyroidism. V lost 3 bases and J lost 6, with 20 bases in between. Germline V CDR1 and CDR2: DFQATT, SNEGSKA (reference sequence). CDR3 size: 15 residues. General observations from the study: Blood samples also showed most expanded thyroid clonotypes exceeding 0.001 frequency. It was with roughly 70% sensitivity and about 73% specificity that the model predicted ophthalmopathy progression.

Hyperthyroidism patients were newly diagnosed, under 2 months' duration, aged 18 to 65. Physicians reached a diagnosis by relying on clinical symptoms, serum thyroxine, TRAb, thyroid ultrasound and orbital computed tomography. The chain combines TRBV20-1 with TRBJ1-2, with TRBD1 as a possible D gene (6 bases). This clonotype was sampled from an adult man with Graves' hyperthyroidism. Sequences were obtained from peripheral blood or thyroid tissue (not recorded which). The CDR3 nucleotides are TGCAGTGCTAGGCCCCCAACAGGGTCGGTCCATGGCTACACCTTC. This gives the protein CSARPPTGSVHGYTF.